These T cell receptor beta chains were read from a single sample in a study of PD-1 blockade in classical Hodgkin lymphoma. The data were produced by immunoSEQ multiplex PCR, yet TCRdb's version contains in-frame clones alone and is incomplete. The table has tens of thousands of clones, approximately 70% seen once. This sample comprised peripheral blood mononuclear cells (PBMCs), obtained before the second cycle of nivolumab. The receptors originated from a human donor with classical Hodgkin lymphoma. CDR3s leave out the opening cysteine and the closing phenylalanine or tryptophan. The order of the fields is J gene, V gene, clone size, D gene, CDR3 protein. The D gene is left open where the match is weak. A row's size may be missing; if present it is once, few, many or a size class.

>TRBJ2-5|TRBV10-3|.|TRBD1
AISGPGTGQLETQY
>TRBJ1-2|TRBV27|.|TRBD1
ASSPLLTGGYYGYT
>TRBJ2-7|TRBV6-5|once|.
ASSRTVSYEQY
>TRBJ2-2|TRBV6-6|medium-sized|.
ASKRGDGELF
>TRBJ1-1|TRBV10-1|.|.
ASSEQGKAEAF
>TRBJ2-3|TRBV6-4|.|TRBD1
ASSDGTGGADTQY
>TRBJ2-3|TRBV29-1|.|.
SVESLLTDTQY
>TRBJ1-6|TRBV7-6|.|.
ASSLDGRINSPLH
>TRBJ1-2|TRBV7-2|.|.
ASSHYVAANYGYT
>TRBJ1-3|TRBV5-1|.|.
ASSDGNTIY
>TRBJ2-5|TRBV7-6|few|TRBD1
ASSPWGITGGEMETQY
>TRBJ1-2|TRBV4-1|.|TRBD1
ASSPGDRQGYGYT
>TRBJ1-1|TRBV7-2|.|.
ASSKSAGNTEAF
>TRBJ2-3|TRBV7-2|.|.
ASSSRVLGGRADTQY
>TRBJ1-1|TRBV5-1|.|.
ASSLGSLGTEAF
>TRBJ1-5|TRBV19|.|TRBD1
ASSKGQGVRQPQH
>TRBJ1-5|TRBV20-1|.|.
SAGASQPQH
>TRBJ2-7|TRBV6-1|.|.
ASSDRLSYEQY
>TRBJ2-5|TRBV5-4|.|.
ASSPRGGQGETQY
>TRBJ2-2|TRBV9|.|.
ASSVDPGELF
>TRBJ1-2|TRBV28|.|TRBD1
ASSFSGRGQDYGYT
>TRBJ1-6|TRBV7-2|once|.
ASSLIAQQDNSPLH
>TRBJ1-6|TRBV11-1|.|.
ASSLASGRTGETLH
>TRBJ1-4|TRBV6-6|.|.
ASSYGNEKLF
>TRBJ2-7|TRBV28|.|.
ASSLGGYEQY
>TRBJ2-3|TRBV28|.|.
ASSQGGADTQY
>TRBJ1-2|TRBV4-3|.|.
ASSQDERGTDGYT
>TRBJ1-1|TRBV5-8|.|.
ASSLIWVSNMNTEAF
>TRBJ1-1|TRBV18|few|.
ASSPPGNTEAF
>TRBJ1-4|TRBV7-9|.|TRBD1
ASSSGQGAKEKLF
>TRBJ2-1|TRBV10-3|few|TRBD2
AISASGGNSYNEQF
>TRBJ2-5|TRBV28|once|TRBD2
ASSLSSGGQETQY
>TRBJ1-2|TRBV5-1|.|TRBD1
ASSPRTDRAVGYT
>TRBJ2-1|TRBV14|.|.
ASSPTGYQAV
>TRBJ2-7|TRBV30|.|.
AWSTVAYEQY
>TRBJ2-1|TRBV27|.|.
ASSLTQGPEQF
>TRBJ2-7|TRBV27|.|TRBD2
ASSPTSEYEQY
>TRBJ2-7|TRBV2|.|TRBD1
ASRDRASREQY
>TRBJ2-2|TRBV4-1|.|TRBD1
ASSQEGQVSGELF
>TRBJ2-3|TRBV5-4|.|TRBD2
ASSPTSGGRGDTQY
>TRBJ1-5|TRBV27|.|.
ASSLFGQPQH
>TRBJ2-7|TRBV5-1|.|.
ASSSTGPVQY
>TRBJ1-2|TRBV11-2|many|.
ASSLAPQTNYGYT
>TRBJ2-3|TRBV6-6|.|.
ASRTGGSTDTQY
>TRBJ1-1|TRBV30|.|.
AWRLTPDTEAF
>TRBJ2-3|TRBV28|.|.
ASGGHSTDTQY
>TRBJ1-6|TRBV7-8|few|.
ASSLGSSYNSPLH
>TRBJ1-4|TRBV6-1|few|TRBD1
ASSPDREWEKLF
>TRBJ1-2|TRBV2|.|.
ASSEATDPGPRGYT
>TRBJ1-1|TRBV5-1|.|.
ASSPVTGMNTEAF
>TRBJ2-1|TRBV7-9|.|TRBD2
ASSSLAGGINEQF
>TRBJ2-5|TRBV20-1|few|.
SAGPRETQY
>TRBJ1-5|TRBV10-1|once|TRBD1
ASSAGGADKDREVFGQPQH
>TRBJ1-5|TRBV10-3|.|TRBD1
AISAQTGSQPQH
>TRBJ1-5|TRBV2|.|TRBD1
ASSGVYRGPNQPQH
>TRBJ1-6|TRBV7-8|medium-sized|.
ASLPFDRLNSPLH